This record covers a single T cell receptor (beta chain). The junction and the germline gene differ at one end; a read error may be behind it. The data were obtained in a study of cytomegalovirus exposure and HLA in healthy donors. It was with 60 Vbeta and 13 Jbeta primers that the PCR ran. TCRdb keeps only in-frame clones here, not all; method: immunoSEQ multiplex PCR. The sample lists 120,000 or so clones; 79% were seen once. Germline CDR1 and CDR2: LNHDA and SQIVND (reference sequence). The CDR3 runs to 17 residues. The sample taken for sequencing was PBMCs. V gene TRBV19 combines with J gene TRBJ2-6; 10 bases fit TRBD1. The clonotype originates from a young man in good health and CMV-seronegative. CDR3 nucleotide sequence: TGTGCCAGTAGTATTTGGGACAGGGGCTCTGGGGCCAACGCCCTGACTTTC. Translated: CASSIWDRGSGANALTF.